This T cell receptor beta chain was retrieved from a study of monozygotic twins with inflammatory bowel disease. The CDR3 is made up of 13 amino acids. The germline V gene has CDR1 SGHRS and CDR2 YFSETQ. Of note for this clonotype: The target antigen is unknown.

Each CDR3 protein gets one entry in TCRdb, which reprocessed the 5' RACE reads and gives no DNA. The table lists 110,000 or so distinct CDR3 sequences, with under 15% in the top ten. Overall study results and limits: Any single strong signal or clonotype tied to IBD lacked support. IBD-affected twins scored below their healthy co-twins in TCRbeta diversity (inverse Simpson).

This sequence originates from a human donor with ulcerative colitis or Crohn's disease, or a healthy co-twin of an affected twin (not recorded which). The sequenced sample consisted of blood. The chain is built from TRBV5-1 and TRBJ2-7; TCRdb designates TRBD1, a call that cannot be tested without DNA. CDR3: CASSLEGDYEQYF.